The 10 T cell receptor beta chains below all came from one sample that was sequenced in a study of cytomegalovirus exposure and HLA in healthy donors (dated by TCRdb to about 2017). Receptors were amplified or captured by the immunoSEQ multiplex PCR assay. A mixture of 60 forward primers for TCR Vbeta segments and 13 reverse primers for TCR Jbeta segments was used in the multiplex PCR. TCRdb retrieved this table from immuneACCESS and kept in-frame rearrangements only. Not all clones are present; in checked studies, unresolved V genes account for under half, and no reason is known for the remainder. The table for this sample lists about 92,000 clones; roughly 69% of them were counted only once. The top ten clonotypes cover 2.5% to 3% of the sample. Source material: PBMCs. These receptor sequences come from a man in his fifties in good health and CMV-seronegative.

V and J are TRBV28 and TRBJ1-2; tentative D call: TRBD1 (6 bases). V dropped 5 bases and J dropped 4 bases, with 8 bases sitting between them. CDR3 length: 12 residues. Germline CDR1 and CDR2: MDHEN and SYDVKM. CDR3 residues: CASSLRGYGYTF. CDR3 nucleotide sequence: TGTGCCAGCAGTCTCAGGGGCTATGGCTACACCTTC.

CDR3 residues: CASSPDRGNEKLFF. CDR3 DNA sequence: TGCGCCAGCAGCCCGGACAGGGGTAATGAAAAACTGTTTTTT. The chain couples TRBV5-1 to TRBJ1-4; 9 bases agree with TRBD1. The junction had 2 bases not matched to a gene; V was cut back by 4 bases and J by 4 bases. The CDR3 sequence is 14 residues long. The V gene's germline CDR1 is SGHRS and CDR2 YFSETQ.

The V gene is TRBV6-5, the J gene TRBJ1-1, with D hard to call. The length of the CDR3 is 13 residues. V lost 2 bases, J lost 1 base, and 5 bases lay in between. The germline V gene has CDR1 MNHEY and CDR2 SVGAGI. The chain's CDR3 is CASSYRQNTEAFF. CDR3 nucleotide sequence: TGTGCCAGCAGTTACAGACAGAACACTGAAGCTTTCTTT.

The J gene is TRBJ2-3, the V gene TRBV9; D may be TRBD2 (6 bases). The CDR3 sequence is 13 residues long. Germline values: CDR1 SGDLS, CDR2 YYNGEE. V was shortened by 1 base and J by 5 bases, with 8 bases between the two germline ends. CDR3 nucleotides: TGTGCCAGCAGCGTACGGGAGAAAGATACGCAGTATTTT. It specifies CASSVREKDTQYF.

This clone was detected a few times. The J gene is TRBJ2-7, the V gene TRBV6-1; D unclear. Between the trimmed V and J ends, which lost 1 base and 1 base, there was a span of 8 bases. The CDR3 totals 14 residues. In germline, CDR1 is MNHNS, CDR2 SASEGT. The CDR3, as DNA: TGTGCCAGCAGTGAAGACGTCAGGTCCTACGAGCAGTACGTC. It codes for CASSEDVRSYEQYV.

This clone was counted a single time. This sequence joins TRBV19 and TRBJ1-4, with 8 bases lining up with TRBD1. This CDR3 contains 17 residues. Losses at the gene ends were 2 bases for V and 3 bases for J; bases not matched to a gene: 8. Germline V gene lookup returns CDR1 LNHDA and CDR2 SQIVND (reference sequence). The CDR3 nucleotides are TGTGCCAGTAGTATATCCCTCCGGACAGGGCCTAATGAAAAACTGTTTTTT. It codes for CASSISLRTGPNEKLFF.

This clone was observed once. This chain connects TRBV27 to TRBJ2-6; the D gene is possibly TRBD1 (6 bases). From germline, CDR1 is MNHEY and CDR2 SMNVEV (reference sequence). Trimming took off 8 bases at V and 1 base at J, with 18 bases between the two ends. The CDR3 is made up of 17 amino acids. The CDR3 is CASSGVGALSGANVLTF. The CDR3 DNA is TGTGCCAGCTCAGGGGTAGGGGCGCTGTCTGGGGCCAACGTCCTGACTTTC.

The gene calls are TRBV14 and TRBJ2-7; a weak D match, TRBD2 (6 bases). V was pared by 1 base and J by 3 bases, with 13 bases between. This CDR3 has 15 residues. The germline gives CDR1 SGHDN, CDR2 FVKESK. The CDR3 protein is CASSQVRETNYEQYV. For the CDR3, the DNA is TGTGCCAGCAGCCAAGTCCGGGAGACAAACTACGAGCAGTACGTC.

V usage is TRBV9 and J usage is TRBJ2-1, with 15 bases identical to TRBD2. The CDR3 has 17 residues. Germline V lookup: CDR1 SGDLS, CDR2 YYNGEE. Unmatched junction bases numbered 4, after V lost 2 bases and J lost 4 bases. The CDR3 is CASSVLGLAGGYNEQFF. The CDR3 region has the DNA TGTGCCAGCAGCGTTCTTGGACTAGCGGGGGGGTACAATGAGCAGTTCTTC.

Written as DNA, the CDR3 is TGTGCCTGGAGTAGCGGGAGAACTTACGAGCAGTACGTC. This translates into CAWSSGRTYEQYV. This rearrangement joins TRBV30 to TRBJ2-7; 8 nucleotides match TRBD2. V trimming: 2 bases; J trimming: 4 bases; junction bases outside the gene matches: 4. CDR1 is GTSNPN and CDR2 is SVGIG in the germline V gene (reference sequence). CDR3 length: 13 amino acids.